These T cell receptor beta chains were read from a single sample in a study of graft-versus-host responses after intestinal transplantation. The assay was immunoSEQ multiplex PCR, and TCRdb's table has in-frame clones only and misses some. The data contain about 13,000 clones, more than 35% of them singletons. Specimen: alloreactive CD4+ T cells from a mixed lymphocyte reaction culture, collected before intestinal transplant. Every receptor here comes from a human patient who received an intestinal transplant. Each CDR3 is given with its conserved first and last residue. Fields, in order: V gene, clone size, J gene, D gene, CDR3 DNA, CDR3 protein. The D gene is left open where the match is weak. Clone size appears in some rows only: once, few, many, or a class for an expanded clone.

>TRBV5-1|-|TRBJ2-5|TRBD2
TGCGCCAGCAGGCCCGGACTAGCGGGGGGTGGAGAGACCCAGTACTTC
CASRPGLAGGGETQYF
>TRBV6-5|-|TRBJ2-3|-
TGTGCCAGCAGCCCAACATGGGGGGCGCAGTATTTT
CASSPTWGAQYF
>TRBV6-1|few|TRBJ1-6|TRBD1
TGTGCCAGCAATGGACAGGGGAATTCACCCCTCCACTTT
CASNGQGNSPLHF
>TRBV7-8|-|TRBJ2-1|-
TGTGCCAGCAGTGGTGGGGGGGCATACAATGAGCAGTTCTTC
CASSGGGAYNEQFF
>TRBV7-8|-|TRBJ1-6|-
TGTGCCAGCAGCTTATTTCAGGAGGAGATCTCCTATAATTCACCCCTCCACTTT
CASSLFQEEISYNSPLHF
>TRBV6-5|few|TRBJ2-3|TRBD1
TGTGCCAGCAGTTACGGGACAGCCTTCACAGATACGCAGTATTTT
CASSYGTAFTDTQYF
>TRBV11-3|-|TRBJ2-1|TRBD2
TGTGCCAGCAGCTTAGGGACTAGTCGGTCCGAGCAGTTCTTC
CASSLGTSRSEQFF
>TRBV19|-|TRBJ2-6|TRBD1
TGTGCCAGTAATCCAAGGGGGAGACAGGGGGAATCTGGGGCCAACGTCCTGACTTTC
CASNPRGRQGESGANVLTF
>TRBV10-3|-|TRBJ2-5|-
TGTGCCATCAGTGACGCTCAAGAGGAGGAGACCCAGTACTTC
CAISDAQEEETQYF
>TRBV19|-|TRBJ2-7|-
TGTGCCAGTAGCCGACAGGCCCCCAACTACGAGCAGTACTTC
CASSRQAPNYEQYF
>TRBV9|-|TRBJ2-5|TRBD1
TGTGCCAGCAGCGCAAGTGGACAGGGAGCAGAGACCCAGTACTTC
CASSASGQGAETQYF
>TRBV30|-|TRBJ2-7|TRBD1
TGTGCCTGGGGACAGGGGAGAAATCCCCTCTCCTACGAGCAGTACTTC
CAWGQGRNPLSYEQYF
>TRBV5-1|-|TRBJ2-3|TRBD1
TGCGCCAGCAGCTTGCAGGGACAGGTTGGGGCAGATACGCAGTATTTT
CASSLQGQVGADTQYF
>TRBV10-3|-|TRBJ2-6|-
TGTGCCATCCCCGGACAGCCCGCTGGGGCCAACGTCCTGACTTTC
CAIPGQPAGANVLTF
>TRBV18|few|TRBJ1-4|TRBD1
TGTGCCAGCTCACCATTCGGGACAGGGAATGAAAAACTGTTTTTT
CASSPFGTGNEKLFF
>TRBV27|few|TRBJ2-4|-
TGTGCCAGCACCTTACCTGACCCGACAATCTCCCTGGCCAAAAACATTCAGTACTTC
CASTLPDPTISLAKNIQYF
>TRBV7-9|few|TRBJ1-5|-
TGTGCCAGCAGCGCCGGACAGTTTGTCCATCAGCCCCAGCATTTT
CASSAGQFVHQPQHF
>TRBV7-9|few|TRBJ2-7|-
TGTGCCAGCAGCTCCAACTACGAGCAGTACTTC
CASSSNYEQYF
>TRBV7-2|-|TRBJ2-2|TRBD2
TGTGCCAGCAGCCTTCCGGGGGGCGGGGAGCTGTTTTTT
CASSLPGGGELFF
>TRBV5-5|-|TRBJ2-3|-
TGTGCCAGCAGCTTGGGCCCCCTTACAGGCACAGATACGCAGTATTTT
CASSLGPLTGTDTQYF
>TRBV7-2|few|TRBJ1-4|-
TGTGCCAGCAGCCCCCAGCAGGGGCCAAGGAGTGGAGAAAAACTGTTTTTT
CASSPQQGPRSGEKLFF
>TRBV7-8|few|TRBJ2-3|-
TGTGCCAGCAGCTTAGACAGGACCACAGATACGCAGTATTTT
CASSLDRTTDTQYF